One and the same sample provided the 5 T cell receptor beta chains below, sequenced in a study of molecular identifiers for immune sequencing clone quantification. Using its own MiXCR run on the PCR reads, TCRdb lists one record per CDR3 protein. The data hold about 630,000 distinct CDR3 sequences, with less than 30% observed a single time. Sequenced: naive CD8+ T cells from blood, with Jurkat cell RNA spiked in. The subset denotes: FACS-sorted CD8+CD4-CCR7+CD45RA+ naive T cells. The receptors were gathered from a human donor in good health. Some libraries in this study had Jurkat cell RNA spiked in.

At least ten counts were recorded for this clonotype. CDR3 protein: CASSPTAVHETQYF. CDR3 bases: TGTGCCAGCAGTCCGACAGCAGTCCACGAGACCCAGTACTTC. V and J are TRBV12-3 or TRBV12-4 and TRBJ2-5, with a possible D match to TRBD1 (5 bases). Trimming left V 5 bases short and J 5 bases short, with 15 bases between. The CDR3 spans 14 residues.

A note on this clonotype: The junction shows a germline mismatch at one end, possibly a read error. V is TRBV14 and J is TRBJ2-7, with TRBD2 matching 10 bases. CDR1 and CDR2 (germline): SGHDN, FVKESK. This CDR3 spans 15 amino acids. The CDR3 DNA follows: TGTGCCTGCAGCTCCGGACTAGCGGTCCCCTACGAGCAGTACTTC. Translated: CACSSGLAVPYEQYF.

This clonotype was picked up a small number of times. The CDR3 here is CASSPRDRVNTIYF. The CDR3 DNA is TGTGCCAGCAGCCCGCGGGACAGGGTGAACACCATATATTTT. This chain connects TRBV14 to TRBJ1-3, with TRBD1 identical over 9 bases. CDR3 length: 14 residues. Germline loops: CDR1 SGHDN, CDR2 FVKESK. V was pared by 4 bases and J by 7 bases, with 5 bases of the junction left unmatched.

This clonotype occurred a few times. The chain joins TRBV15 to TRBJ1-5; D not certain. Germline CDR1 LNHNV, CDR2 YYDKDF (reference sequence). The CDR3 has 15 amino acids. V was pared by 0 bases and J by 5 bases, with 11 bases between. The CDR3 sequence is CATSRDGQEYQPQHF. In nucleotides, the CDR3 is TGTGCCACCAGCAGAGATGGGCAGGAATATCAGCCCCAGCATTTT.

This clonotype was detected ten times or more. The chain has TRBV2 and TRBJ2-3, with 8 nucleotides matching TRBD2. The V gene's germline CDR1 is SNHLY and CDR2 FYNNEI. The CDR3 has 16 amino acids. J lost 5 bases, V lost 6 bases, and 13 bases had no gene match. CDR3 DNA sequence: TGTGCCAGCAGGGACATCCGGGAGGGCCGTGGAGATACGCAGTATTTT. This encodes CASRDIREGRGDTQYF.